Following are 9 T cell receptor beta chains from one sample sequenced in a study of cytotoxic CD8 clonotypes in ibrutinib-treated CLL. Libraries were prepared by immunoSEQ multiplex PCR; TCRdb keeps only in-frame clonotypes and omits some of them. The sample consists of 330,000 or so clones, roughly 71% of them appearing once. The sample was PBMCs, taken after 36 months of ibrutinib treatment. The receptors were sampled from a human donor with chronic lymphocytic leukemia.

The rearrangement joins TRBV27 to TRBJ2-7; tentative D call: TRBD2 (6 bases). The V end lost 4 bases, the J end lost 4 bases, and 14 bases lay between the germline ends. The germline V gene encodes CDR1 MNHEY and CDR2 SMNVEV (reference sequence). The CDR3 is 14 residues long. CDR3 amino acids: CASSSGSGLYEQYF. The CDR3, as DNA: TGTGCCAGCAGTTCCGGGAGCGGTCTTTACGAGCAGTACTTC.

The V and J genes are TRBV5-1 and TRBJ1-5; no definite D call. Trimming took 0 bases from V and 4 from J, leaving 8 bases between them. The CDR3 totals 14 residues. Germline V gene lookup returns CDR1 SGHRS and CDR2 YFSETQ. CDR3 in DNA: TGCGCCAGCAGCTTGGATCCCGGAAATCAGCCCCAGCATTTT. It yields the protein CASSLDPGNQPQHF.

V gene TRBV10-3 combines with J gene TRBJ2-3, with 9 bases that match TRBD1. CDR3 length equals 13 residues. The trim removed 8 bases at V and 2 bases at J, leaving 2 bases unmatched. Germline V CDR1 and CDR2: ENHRY, SYGVKD. Written as DNA, the CDR3 is TGTGCCATCCGGACAGGGGACACAGATACGCAGTATTTT. Its protein product is CAIRTGDTDTQYF.

This chain links TRBV25-1 with TRBJ1-4; tentative D call: TRBD1 (5 bases). The CDR3 runs to 15 residues. Germline CDR1 MGHDK, CDR2 SYGVNS. V was shortened by 6 bases and J by 5 bases, with 16 bases between the two germline ends. The CDR3 DNA follows: TGTGCCAGCAGACTATCGGCAGGGTTAAATGAAAAACTGTTTTTT. This codes for CASRLSAGLNEKLFF.

The chain uses TRBV27 and TRBJ2-1; 9 bases align to TRBD1. This CDR3 is built from 14 residues. V was clipped by 4 bases and J by 8 bases; unmatched bases: 6. Germline CDR1 and CDR2: MNHEY and SMNVEV (reference sequence). The CDR3 DNA follows: TGTGCCAGCAGTTCCAAGGGACAGGGCGATGAGCAGTTCTTC. It yields the protein CASSSKGQGDEQFF.

This chain joins TRBV10-2 and TRBJ2-7; 8 bases line up with TRBD1. The germline gives CDR1 WSHSY, CDR2 SAAADI. J was trimmed by 0 bases and V by 3 bases; bases with no gene match: 4. The CDR3 covers 15 residues. CDR3 in amino acids: CASSDRGQVSYEQYF. The CDR3 nucleotides are TGCGCCAGCAGTGATCGGGGACAGGTCTCCTACGAGCAGTACTTC.

The chain joins TRBV7-2 to TRBJ2-7; a weak D match, TRBD1 (5 bases). Germline lookup yields CDR1 SGHTA and CDR2 FQGNSA. Trimming removed 1 base at V and 5 bases at J, with 12 bases between. This CDR3 is built from 14 residues. The CDR3 DNA reads TGTGCCAGCAGCTTAGGGGGCAGGGCGGACGAGCAGTACTTC. This sequence encodes CASSLGGRADEQYF.

This clone was detected only a few times. The genes are TRBV28 and TRBJ1-5; D gene uncertain. The CDR3 loop spans 13 amino acids. Germline values: CDR1 MDHEN, CDR2 SYDVKM. Trimming removed 6 bases at V and 3 bases at J, with 9 bases between. The chain's CDR3 is CASRWVSNQPQHF. The CDR3 DNA sequence: TGTGCCAGCAGATGGGTTTCCAATCAGCCCCAGCATTTT.

J is TRBJ1-2 and V is TRBV10-2; D possibly corresponds to TRBD1 (5 bases). With 5 bases removed from V and 4 bases from J, the gap between germline ends came to 11 bases. Looked up from germline, CDR1 is WSHSY and CDR2 is SAAADI. The CDR3 has 13 amino acids. The CDR3 region is CASSKGTAYGYTF. CDR3 bases: TGCGCCAGCAGTAAAGGGACGGCCTATGGCTACACCTTC.